This entry is about one TCR beta chain. V lost 9 bases to trimming and J lost 2 bases, with 19 bases between them. The CDR3 is made up of 15 amino acids. Germline V gene sequence: CDR1 LNHNV, CDR2 YYDKDF (reference sequence). Libraries were prepared by immunoSEQ multiplex PCR; TCRdb keeps only in-frame clonotypes and omits some of them. This sample carries under 250,000 clones, 92% of them seen once, and the ten largest clones take under 1.5%. This sample was included in a study of blood T cell repertoires in COVID-19. Study at large: Italy, Spain and the United States were the sources of the convalescent and acute COVID-19 samples.

This chain joins TRBV15 and TRBJ1-1; unclear D gene. This receptor was identified in a man aged 25 to 40 with acute or convalescent COVID-19. The specimen was peripheral blood. CDR3 region: CATEERWAENTEAFF. The CDR3 coding sequence is TGTGCCACTGAAGAAAGATGGGCAGAAAACACTGAAGCTTTCTTT.